One sample yielded the 20 T cell receptor beta chains listed below, sequenced in a study of cytomegalovirus exposure and HLA in healthy donors. The study ran its PCR with 60 Vbeta and 13 Jbeta primers. The assay was immunoSEQ multiplex PCR, and TCRdb's table has in-frame clones only and misses some. This table holds some 150,000 clones, around 73% found once. The source material was PBMCs. The receptors originated from a male donor in good health and CMV-seronegative.

The V and J genes are TRBV7-6 and TRBJ2-5; 13 bases map to TRBD2. Germline assignment: CDR1 SGHVS and CDR2 FNYEAQ. The V segment lost 5 bases and the J segment 1 base; nucleotides outside the gene matches: 1. The CDR3 loop spans 15 amino acids. The CDR3 protein is CASSRTSGSQETQYF. The DNA for the CDR3 is TGTGCCAGCAGCAGGACTAGCGGGAGCCAAGAGACCCAGTACTTC.

The V call is TRBV9, the J call TRBJ2-7; D possibly corresponds to TRBD2 (5 bases). Germline V gene sequence: CDR1 SGDLS, CDR2 YYNGEE. The ends were cut back, 5 bases at V and 6 bases at J, with 15 bases in the middle. This CDR3 contains 13 residues. CDR3 amino acids: CASSSGGGGEQYF. CDR3 DNA sequence: TGTGCCAGCAGTTCTGGTGGAGGCGGCGAGCAGTACTTC.

V is TRBV7-8 and J is TRBJ2-7; the D gene is possibly TRBD2 (5 bases). The CDR3 is 15 residues long. V was trimmed by 5 bases and J by 2 bases, leaving 16 bases between them. Germline lookup yields CDR1 SGHVS and CDR2 FQNEAQ. The CDR3: CASSPSLDVAYEQYF. The CDR3 coding sequence is TGTGCCAGCAGCCCTAGCCTGGACGTAGCCTACGAGCAGTACTTC.

V usage is TRBV18 and J usage is TRBJ2-7; 10 positions agree with TRBD2. V lost 3 bases and J lost 0; bases outside the gene matches: 8. Germline V gene data show CDR1 as KGHSH and CDR2 as LQKENI. CDR3 length: 17 amino acids. The CDR3 sequence: CASSPGPRLAGSYEQYF. DNA of the CDR3: TGTGCCAGCTCACCTGGACCGCGACTAGCGGGCTCCTACGAGCAGTACTTC.

The chain carries TRBV27 and TRBJ1-5; D is undetermined. Germline V gene data show CDR1 as MNHEY and CDR2 as SMNVEV (reference sequence). The CDR3 has 15 residues. Trimming shortened V by 6 bases and J by 0 bases, and 12 bases separated the two germline ends. CDR3 in DNA: TGTGCCAGCAGAACTACCGGTCCTAGCAATCAGCCCCAGCATTTT. Translated, it gives CASRTTGPSNQPQHF.

V and J are TRBV7-2 and TRBJ1-1; D not certain. The CDR3 has 12 amino acids. Germline V gene data show CDR1 as SGHTA and CDR2 as FQGNSA. Trimming shortened V by 5 bases and J by 11 bases, and 15 bases separated the two germline ends. The CDR3 sequence is CASSLPGSNAFF. In nucleotides, the CDR3 is TGTGCCAGCAGCCTTCCCGGGTCAAACGCTTTCTTT. Together with reference TRBV7-2 and TRBJ1-1, the CDR3 gives the full variable domain: GAGVSQSPSNKVTEKGKDVELRCDPISGHTALYWYRQSLGQGLEFLIYFQGNSAPDKSGLPSDRFSAERTGGSVSTLTIQRTQQEDSAVYLCASSLPGSNAFFGQGTRLTVV.

The chain has TRBV15 and TRBJ1-1; D might be TRBD1 (5 bases). The V gene lost 5 bases and the J gene lost 3 bases, with 16 bases spanning the gap. This CDR3 contains 15 residues. Germline values: CDR1 LNHNV, CDR2 YYDKDF (reference sequence). DNA of the CDR3: TGTGCCACCAGCTTAGAGGCACAGGCTTACACTGAAGCTTTCTTT. It encodes CATSLEAQAYTEAFF. Variable domain in full (rest from reference TRBV15 and TRBJ1-1): DAMVIQNPRYQVTQFGKPVTLSCSQTLNHNVMYWYQQKSSQAPKLLFHYYDKDFNNEADTPDNFQSRRPNTSFCFLDIRSPGLGDTAMYLCATSLEAQAYTEAFFGQGTRLTVV.

In its sample, this clone was seen once. The chain employs TRBV27 and TRBJ1-4; D gene uncertain. With 5 bases removed from V and 8 bases from J, the gap between germline ends came to 15 bases. Per the germline V gene, CDR1 is MNHEY and CDR2 is SMNVEV (reference sequence). CDR3 length: 14 amino acids. DNA of the CDR3: TGTGCCAGCAGTCGAGGCGGGGTCTGGGAAAAACTGTTTTTT. Encoded protein: CASSRGGVWEKLFF. The full variable domain, rest sourced from reference TRBV27 and TRBJ1-4, is EAQVTQNPRYLITVTGKKLTVTCSQNMNHEYMSWYRQDPGLGLRQIYYSMNVEVTDKGDVPEGYKVSRKEKRNFPLILESPSPNQTSLYFCASSRGGVWEKLFFGSGTQLSVL.

The J gene is TRBJ1-2, the V gene TRBV28, with TRBD1 matching over 8 bases. Germline values: CDR1 MDHEN, CDR2 SYDVKM. The CDR3 is 14 amino acids. Trimming took 5 bases from V and 4 from J; bases not matched to a gene: 6. CDR3 nucleotide sequence: TGTGCCAGCAGTCCAGGGGGCGCTGGCTATGGCTACACCTTC. This gives the protein CASSPGGAGYGYTF.

A few counts support this clone. J is TRBJ2-6 and V is TRBV5-6; D perhaps matches TRBD2 (6 bases). V was pared by 4 bases and J by 0 bases, with 11 bases between. Per the germline V gene, CDR1 is SGHDT and CDR2 is YYEEEE. There are 16 residues in the CDR3. The CDR3 DNA reads TGTGCCAGCAGCGCTGGGAGGTTCTCTGGGGCCAACGTCCTGACTTTC. Translated: CASSAGRFSGANVLTF.

The CDR3 region is CASSSASGGAYTQYF. The CDR3 DNA reads TGTGCCAGCAGCTCGGCTAGCGGGGGGGCTTATACGCAGTATTTT. The V call is TRBV7-8, the J call TRBJ2-3; 12 nucleotides agree with TRBD2. V was clipped by 4 bases and J by 7 bases; unmatched bases: 6. CDR3 length: 15 amino acids. Germline V gene data show CDR1 as SGHVS and CDR2 as FQNEAQ.

This clone was recorded once. The chain employs TRBV28 and TRBJ2-4; TRBD2 aligns across 10 bases. Per germline, CDR1 MDHEN and CDR2 SYDVKM. V trimming: 2 bases; J trimming: 1 base; junction bases outside the gene matches: 2. The CDR3 totals 16 residues. CDR3 bases: TGTGCCAGCAGTTTAGTACTAGCGGGGGCCAAAAACATTCAGTACTTC. Amino acids: CASSLVLAGAKNIQYF.

The V call is TRBV25-1, the J call TRBJ2-3; TRBD2 aligns across 9 bases. This CDR3 contains 15 residues. Per germline, CDR1 MGHDK and CDR2 SYGVNS. The ends lost 3 bases at V and 1 base at J; junction bases unmatched: 2. CDR3 in amino acids: CASSETSGGTDTQYF. CDR3 bases: TGTGCCAGCAGTGAGACTAGCGGAGGCACAGATACGCAGTATTTT.

The chain employs TRBV12-5 and TRBJ1-5; the match to TRBD1 covers 7 bases. Germline V gene lookup returns CDR1 LGHNT and CDR2 FRNRAP. The CDR3 spans 15 residues. V dropped 1 base and J dropped 4; count of bases not matched to a gene: 4. The CDR3 DNA sequence: TGTGCTAGTGGTTTGGGACAGGGCCCAAATCAGCCCCAGCATTTT. Translating it yields CASGLGQGPNQPQHF.

V usage is TRBV5-1 and J usage is TRBJ1-2, with a weak D call TRBD1 (6 bases). The CDR3 runs 16 residues. CDR1 and CDR2 (germline): SGHRS, YFSETQ. V was cut by 0 bases and J by 5 bases, with 17 bases left in between. The CDR3 reads CASSLGQVSSPYGYTF. As DNA, the CDR3 is TGCGCCAGCAGCTTGGGACAGGTGTCATCGCCTTATGGCTACACCTTC.

The chain uses TRBV28 and TRBJ1-5, with 10 nucleotides matching TRBD1. Germline CDR1 is MDHEN and CDR2 is SYDVKM. This CDR3 comprises 15 residues. V gave up 3 bases and J gave up 6 bases; unmatched junction bases: 5. The CDR3 nucleotides read TGTGCCAGCAGTTTCCGACAGGGGGCTGGTCAGCCCCAGCATTTT. This encodes CASSFRQGAGQPQHF.

The chain employs TRBV2 and TRBJ2-5, with D maybe TRBD2 (5 bases). V shed 0 bases and J shed 4 bases, with 15 bases lying between them. The CDR3 runs to 16 residues. Germline values: CDR1 SNHLY, CDR2 FYNNEI. The CDR3 coding sequence is TGTGCCAGCAGTGAAGCGCTTGGGGTTAGCGCAGAGACCCAGTACTTC. Translation gives CASSEALGVSAETQYF.

The V call is TRBV7-2, the J call TRBJ2-4; no clear D gene. Deletions cut 4 bases from V and 9 bases from J, with 13 bases between. The CDR3 sequence is 13 residues long. Germline values: CDR1 SGHTA, CDR2 FQGNSA. CDR3 in DNA: TGTGCCAGCAGCTCACCTGCAATAGCCATTCAGTACTTC. It specifies CASSSPAIAIQYF.

The genes are TRBV19 and TRBJ1-5; TRBD1 might be the D (6 bases). Germline lookup yields CDR1 LNHDA and CDR2 SQIVND (reference sequence). V shed 3 bases and J shed 0 bases, with 21 bases lying between them. The CDR3 spans 19 residues. Written as DNA, the CDR3 is TGTGCCAGTAGTATCCGAACCGGGACACGGCTATATAGCAATCAGCCCCAGCATTTT. This sequence encodes CASSIRTGTRLYSNQPQHF.

The chain has TRBV6-4 and TRBJ2-7; 7 nucleotides match TRBD1. The J segment lost 1 base and the V segment lost 3 bases, leaving 6 bases of the junction unmatched. This CDR3 comprises 15 residues. Germline CDR1 reads MRHNA; CDR2 reads SNTAGT. The CDR3 DNA reads as TGTGCCAGCAGTGATACACCGGGACAGTCCTACGAGCAGTACTTC. This codes for CASSDTPGQSYEQYF.